The rows below give T cell receptor beta chains drawn from one sample of a study of blood T cell repertoires in COVID-19. TCRdb keeps only in-frame clones here, not all; method: immunoSEQ multiplex PCR. The table has nearly 200,000 clones, about 80% seen once. Sequencing used peripheral blood. Source of these receptors: a human donor with acute or convalescent COVID-19. The donor label of this sample is uncertain. The CDR3 runs from the conserved cysteine through the conserved F or W.

V	J	CDR3
TRBV7-3	TRBJ1-5	CASNLRGQGAMSNQPQHF
TRBV2	TRBJ2-7	CASSEMRSGNEQYF
TRBV29-1	TRBJ1-1	CSVLRGLQSTEAFF
TRBV30	TRBJ1-5	CAWSGGGYSNQPQHF
TRBV19	TRBJ1-5	CASSWGQPSNQPQHF
TRBV10-3	TRBJ1-1	CAISESGRPNTEAFF
TRBV27	TRBJ2-1	CASRPDRATYNEQFF
TRBV7-9	TRBJ1-3	CASSRSTGGSGNTIYF
TRBV5-1	TRBJ2-3	CASSSKTSGSSDTQYF
TRBV3-1/TRBV3-2	TRBJ2-1	CASSQGRDRDPYNEQFF
TRBV11-1	TRBJ2-3	CASSTRQGAIIDTQYF
TRBV6-1	TRBJ1-5	CASSEAQRYQPQHF